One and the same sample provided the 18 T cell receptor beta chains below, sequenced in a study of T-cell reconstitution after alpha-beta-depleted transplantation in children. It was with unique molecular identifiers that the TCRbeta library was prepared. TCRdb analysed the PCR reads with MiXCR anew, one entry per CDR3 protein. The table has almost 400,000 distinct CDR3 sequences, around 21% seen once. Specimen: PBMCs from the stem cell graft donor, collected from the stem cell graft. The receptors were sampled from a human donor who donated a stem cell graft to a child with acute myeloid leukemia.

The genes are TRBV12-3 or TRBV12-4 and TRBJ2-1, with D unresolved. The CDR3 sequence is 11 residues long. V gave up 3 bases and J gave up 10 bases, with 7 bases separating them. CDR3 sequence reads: CASSFRQEQFF. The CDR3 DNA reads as TGTGCCAGCAGTTTCCGCCAGGAGCAGTTCTTC.

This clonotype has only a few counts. CDR3 residues: CSALRRRGTYEQYF. The CDR3 bases are TGCAGTGCTCTTCGCCGGAGAGGTACTTACGAGCAGTACTTC. The chain recombines TRBV20-1 with TRBJ2-7; D is undetermined. This CDR3 spans 14 amino acids. The germline V gene has CDR1 DFQATT and CDR2 SNEGSKA (reference sequence). V shed 5 bases and J shed 4 bases, with 18 bases lying between them.

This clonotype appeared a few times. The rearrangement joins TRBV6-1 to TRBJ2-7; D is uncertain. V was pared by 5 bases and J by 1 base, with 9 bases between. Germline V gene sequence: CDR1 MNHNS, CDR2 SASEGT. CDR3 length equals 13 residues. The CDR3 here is CASSTIGSYEQYF. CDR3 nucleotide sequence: TGTGCCAGCAGTACAATAGGATCCTACGAGCAGTACTTC.

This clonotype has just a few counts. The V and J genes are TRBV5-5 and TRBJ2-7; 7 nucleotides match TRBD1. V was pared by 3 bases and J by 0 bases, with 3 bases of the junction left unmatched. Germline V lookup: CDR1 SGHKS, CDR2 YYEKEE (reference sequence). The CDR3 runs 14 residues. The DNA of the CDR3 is TGTGCCAGCAGCTCGGACAGGTACTCCTACGAGCAGTACTTC. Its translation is CASSSDRYSYEQYF. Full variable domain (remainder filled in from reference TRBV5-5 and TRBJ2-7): DAGVTQSPTHLIKTRGQQVTLRCSPISGHKSVSWYQQVLGQGPQFIFQYYEKEERGRGNFPDRFSARQFPNYSSELNVNALLLGDSALYLCASSSDRYSYEQYFGPGTRLTVT.

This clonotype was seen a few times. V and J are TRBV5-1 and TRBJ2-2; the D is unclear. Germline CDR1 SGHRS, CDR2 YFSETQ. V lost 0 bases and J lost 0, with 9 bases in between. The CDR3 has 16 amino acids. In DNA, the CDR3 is TGCGCCAGCAGCTTGGCCTTGTGGGCGAACACCGGGGAGCTGTTTTTT. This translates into CASSLALWANTGELFF.

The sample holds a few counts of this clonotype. CDR3: CASSLTSGLTDTQYF. The CDR3 DNA follows: TGTGCCAGCAGTCTGACTAGCGGCCTCACAGATACGCAGTATTTT. The chain uses TRBV12-3 or TRBV12-4 and TRBJ2-3; 9 nucleotides match TRBD2. V gave up 5 bases and J gave up 2 bases; unmatched junction bases: 5. CDR3 length: 15 amino acids.

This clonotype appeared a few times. The CDR3, as DNA: TGCAGCGTTGAAGATTGGGGTGATACGCAGTATTTT. Its translation: CSVEDWGDTQYF. The chain joins TRBV29-1 to TRBJ2-3; the D is unclear. Per the germline V gene, CDR1 is SQVTM and CDR2 is ANQGSEA. The V and J ends lost 0 bases and 6 bases respectively, with 7 bases between them. This CDR3 is 12 amino acids long.

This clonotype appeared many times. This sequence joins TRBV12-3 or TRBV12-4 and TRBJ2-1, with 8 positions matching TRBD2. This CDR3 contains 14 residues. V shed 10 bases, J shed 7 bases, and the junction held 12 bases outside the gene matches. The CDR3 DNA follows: TGTGCCACCAAAGGGACTAGAGGGTTGAATGAGCAGTTCTTC. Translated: CATKGTRGLNEQFF.

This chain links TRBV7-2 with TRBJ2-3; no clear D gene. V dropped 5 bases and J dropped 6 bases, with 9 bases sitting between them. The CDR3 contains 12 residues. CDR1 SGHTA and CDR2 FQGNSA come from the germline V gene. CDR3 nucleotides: TGTGCCAGCAGCCCGAAGGCCGATACGCAGTATTTT. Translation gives CASSPKADTQYF.

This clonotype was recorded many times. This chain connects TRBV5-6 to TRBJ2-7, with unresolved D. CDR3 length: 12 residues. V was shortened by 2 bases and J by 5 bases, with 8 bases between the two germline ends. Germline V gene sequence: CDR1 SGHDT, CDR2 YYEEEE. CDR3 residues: CASSFLGDEQYF. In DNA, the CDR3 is TGTGCCAGCAGCTTTCTTGGGGACGAGCAGTACTTC.

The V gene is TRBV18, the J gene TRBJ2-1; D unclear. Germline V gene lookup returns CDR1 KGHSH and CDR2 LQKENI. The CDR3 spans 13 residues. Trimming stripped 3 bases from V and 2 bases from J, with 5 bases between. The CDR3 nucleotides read TGTGCCAGCTCACCGTGGGCCTACAATGAGCAGTTCTTC. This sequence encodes CASSPWAYNEQFF.

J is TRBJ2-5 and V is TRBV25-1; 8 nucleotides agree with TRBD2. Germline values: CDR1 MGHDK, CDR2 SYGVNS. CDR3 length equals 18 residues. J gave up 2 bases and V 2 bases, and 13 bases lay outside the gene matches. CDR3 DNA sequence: TGTGCCAGCAGTGAAAGGGGAGTAGCGGGACCCAAGCAAGAGACCCAGTACTTC. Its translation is CASSERGVAGPKQETQYF. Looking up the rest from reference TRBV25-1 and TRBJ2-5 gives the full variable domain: EADIYQTPRYLVIGTGKKITLECSQTMGHDKMYWYQQDPGMELHLIHYSYGVNSTEKGDLSSESTVSRIRTEHFPLTLESARPSHTSQYLCASSERGVAGPKQETQYFGPGTRLLVL.

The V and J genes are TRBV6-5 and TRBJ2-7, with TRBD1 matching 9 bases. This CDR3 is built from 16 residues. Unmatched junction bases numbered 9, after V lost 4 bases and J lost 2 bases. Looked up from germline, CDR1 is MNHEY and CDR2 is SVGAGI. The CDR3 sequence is CASSSAGTGTPYEQYF. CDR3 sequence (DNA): TGTGCCAGCAGTTCTGCCGGGACAGGGACGCCCTACGAGCAGTACTTC.

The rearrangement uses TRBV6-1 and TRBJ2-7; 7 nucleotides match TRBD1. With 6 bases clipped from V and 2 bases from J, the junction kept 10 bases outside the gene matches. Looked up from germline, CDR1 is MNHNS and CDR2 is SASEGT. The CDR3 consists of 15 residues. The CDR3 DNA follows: TGTGCCAGCAGCCAAAGCACAGGGGCCCCCTACGAGCAGTACTTC. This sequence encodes CASSQSTGAPYEQYF.

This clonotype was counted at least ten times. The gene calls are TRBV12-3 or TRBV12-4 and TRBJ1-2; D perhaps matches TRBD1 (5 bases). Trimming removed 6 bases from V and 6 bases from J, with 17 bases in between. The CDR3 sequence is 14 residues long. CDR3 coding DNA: TGTGCCAGCAGCATTTACCTGGGGGGGGATGGCTACACCTTC. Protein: CASSIYLGGDGYTF.

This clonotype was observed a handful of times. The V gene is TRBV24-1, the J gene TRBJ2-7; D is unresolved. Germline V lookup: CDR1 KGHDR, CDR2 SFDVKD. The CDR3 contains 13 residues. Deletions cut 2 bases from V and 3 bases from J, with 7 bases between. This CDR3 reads CATSDSNYYEQYF. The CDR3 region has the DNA TGTGCCACCAGTGATTCTAATTACTACGAGCAGTACTTC.

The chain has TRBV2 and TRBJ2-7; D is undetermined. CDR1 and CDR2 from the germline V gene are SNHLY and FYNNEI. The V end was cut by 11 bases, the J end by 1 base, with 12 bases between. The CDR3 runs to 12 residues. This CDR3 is CAAAYSSYEQYF. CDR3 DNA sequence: TGTGCCGCCGCCTACAGTTCCTACGAGCAGTACTTC.

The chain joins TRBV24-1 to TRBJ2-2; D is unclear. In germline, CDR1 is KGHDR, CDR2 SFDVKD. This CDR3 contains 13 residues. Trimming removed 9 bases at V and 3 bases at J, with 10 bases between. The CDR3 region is CATLGADTGELFF. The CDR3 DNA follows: TGTGCCACCTTGGGTGCGGACACCGGGGAGCTGTTTTTT.